These T cell receptor beta chains were read from a single sample in a study of CD8 T cells in Susac syndrome. TCRdb fed the immunoSEQ multiplex PCR reads into MiXCR, producing one record per CDR3 protein. The table includes 150,000 to 200,000 distinct CDR3 sequences, 85% to 95% detected once. Sequenced material: CD4+ T cells from PBMCs. The receptors derive from a human donor with multiple sclerosis. Each CDR3 is given with its conserved first and last residue. Each record gives: V gene, CDR3 protein.

TRBV5-6,CASSFVGSGRVKTQYF
TRBV20-1,CSASGAAVGTQYF
TRBV20-1,CSAPRSVGNTIYF
TRBV18,CASSETSPGTSGNYEQYF
TRBV7-2,CASSQGLARDTQYF
TRBV6-5,CASRGQFNQPQHF
TRBV7-3,CASSRTRDGDEQFF
TRBV5-4,CASSLAPGLAGEETQYF
TRBV6-6,CASSPGTAEKLFF
TRBV12-3/TRBV12-4,CASNLDSQETQYF
TRBV29-1,CSVEEGVYGYTF
TRBV18,CASSPNSGYQETQYF
TRBV18,CASSPTPRGVSNYGYTF
TRBV9,CASSAGTNTDTQYF
TRBV6-5,CASSPGPGTYGYTF